This T cell receptor beta chain was profiled in a study of T cells after posttransplantation cyclophosphamide. The CDR3 length is 19 residues. Germline V CDR1 and CDR2: SGHRS, YFSETQ. V lost 3 bases and J 2 bases, leaving 26 bases between the germline ends. Treatment was busulfan-fludarabine conditioning, a marrow graft, and cyclophosphamide on days +3 and +4. The data were produced by immunoSEQ multiplex PCR, yet TCRdb's version contains in-frame clones alone and is incomplete. This sample has tens of thousands of clones, with about nine tenths found just once. Study-wide results and limits: Tissue-infiltrating T cells from skin or gut overlapped little with blood T cells. Donor CD8+ memory clones often dominated recipient blood repertoires at later times. Recipient CMV seropositivity and CMV reactivation strongly tracked TRB clonality.

Points on this clone: The target antigen is unknown.

The sequenced sample was PBMCs, obtained 60 to 65 days after allogeneic stem cell transplant with posttransplant cyclophosphamide. V is TRBV5-1 and J is TRBJ2-5, with D perhaps matching TRBD1 (5 bases). This receptor was obtained from a male patient between 55 and 70 years old who received an allogeneic stem cell transplant from a related donor and was CMV-positive. Some T cells here may be from the graft donor. CDR3: CASSSKGIGSSGRQETQYF. CDR3 DNA sequence: TGCGCCAGCAGCTCCAAGGGGATCGGCAGTTCAGGACGGCAAGAGACCCAGTACTTC. The full variable domain, completed using reference TRBV5-1 and TRBJ2-5, is KAGVTQTPRYLIKTRGQQVTLSCSPISGHRSVSWYQQTPGQGLQFLFEYFSETQRNKGNFPGRFSGRQFSNSRSEMNVSTLELGDSALYLCASSSKGIGSSGRQETQYFGPGTRLLVL.